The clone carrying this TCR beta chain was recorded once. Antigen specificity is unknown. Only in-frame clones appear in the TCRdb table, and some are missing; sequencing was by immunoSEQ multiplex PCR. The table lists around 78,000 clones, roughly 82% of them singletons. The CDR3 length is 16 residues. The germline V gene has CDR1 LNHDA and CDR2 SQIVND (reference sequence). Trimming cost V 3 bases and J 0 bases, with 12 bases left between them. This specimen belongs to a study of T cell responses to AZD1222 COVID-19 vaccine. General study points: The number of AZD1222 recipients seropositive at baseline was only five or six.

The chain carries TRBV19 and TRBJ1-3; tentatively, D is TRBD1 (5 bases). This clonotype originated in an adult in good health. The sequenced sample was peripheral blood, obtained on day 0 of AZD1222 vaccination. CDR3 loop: CASSIEDTHSGNTIYF. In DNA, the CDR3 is TGTGCCAGTAGTATCGAGGACACACACTCTGGAAACACCATATATTTT.